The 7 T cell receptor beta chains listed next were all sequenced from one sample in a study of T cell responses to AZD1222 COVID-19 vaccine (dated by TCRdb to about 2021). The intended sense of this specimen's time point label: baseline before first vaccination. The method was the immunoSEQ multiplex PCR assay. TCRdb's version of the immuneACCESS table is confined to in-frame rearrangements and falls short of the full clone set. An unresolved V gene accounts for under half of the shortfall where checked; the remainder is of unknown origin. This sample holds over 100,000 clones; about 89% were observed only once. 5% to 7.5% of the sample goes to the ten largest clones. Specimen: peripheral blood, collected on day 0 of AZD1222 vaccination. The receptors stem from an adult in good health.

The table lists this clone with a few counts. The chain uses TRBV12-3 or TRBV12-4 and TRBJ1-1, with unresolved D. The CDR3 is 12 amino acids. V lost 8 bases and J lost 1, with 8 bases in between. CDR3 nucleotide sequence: TGTGCCAGCGGAACTGCGAACACTGAAGCTTTCTTT. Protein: CASGTANTEAFF.

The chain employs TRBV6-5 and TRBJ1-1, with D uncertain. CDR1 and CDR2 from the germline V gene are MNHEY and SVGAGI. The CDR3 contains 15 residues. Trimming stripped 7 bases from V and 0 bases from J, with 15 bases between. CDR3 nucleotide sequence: TGTGCCAGCACCGAAGGGAGAACCATGAACACTGAAGCTTTCTTT. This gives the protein CASTEGRTMNTEAFF.

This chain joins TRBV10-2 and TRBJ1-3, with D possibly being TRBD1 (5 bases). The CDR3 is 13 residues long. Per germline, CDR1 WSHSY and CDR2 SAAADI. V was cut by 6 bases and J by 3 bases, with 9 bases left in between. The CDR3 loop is CASRGTNGNTIYF. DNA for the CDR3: TGCGCCAGCAGGGGGACGAATGGAAACACCATATATTTT.

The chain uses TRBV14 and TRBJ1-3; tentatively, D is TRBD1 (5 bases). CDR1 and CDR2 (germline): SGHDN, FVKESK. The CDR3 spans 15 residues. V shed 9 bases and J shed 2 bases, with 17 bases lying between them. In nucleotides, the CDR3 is TGTGCCAGTAGGCGAACCGGGGGGGCTGGAAACACCATATATTTT. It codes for CASRRTGGAGNTIYF.

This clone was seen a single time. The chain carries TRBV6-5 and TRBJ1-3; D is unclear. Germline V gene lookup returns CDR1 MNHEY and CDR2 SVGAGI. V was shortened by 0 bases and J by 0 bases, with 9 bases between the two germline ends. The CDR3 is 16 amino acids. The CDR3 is CASSYSRTLSGNTIYF. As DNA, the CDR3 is TGTGCCAGCAGTTACTCCAGAACCCTCTCTGGAAACACCATATATTTT.

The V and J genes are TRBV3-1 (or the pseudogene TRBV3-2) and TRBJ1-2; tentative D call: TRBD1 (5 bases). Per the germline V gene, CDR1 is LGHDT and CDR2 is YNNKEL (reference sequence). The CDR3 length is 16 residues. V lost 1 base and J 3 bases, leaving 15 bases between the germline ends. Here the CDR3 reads CASSQVGQGGDYGYTF. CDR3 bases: TGTGCCAGCAGCCAAGTAGGTCAGGGAGGCGACTATGGCTACACCTTC.

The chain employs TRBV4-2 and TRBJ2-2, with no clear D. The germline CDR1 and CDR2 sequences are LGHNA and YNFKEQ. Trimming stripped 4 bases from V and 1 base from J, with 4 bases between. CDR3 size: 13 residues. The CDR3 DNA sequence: TGTGCCAGCAGCCTTGAGAACACCGGGGAGCTGTTTTTT. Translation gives CASSLENTGELFF.